This TCR beta chain was observed in a study of cytomegalovirus exposure and HLA in healthy donors. Germline V gives CDR1 SEHNR, CDR2 FQNEAQ (reference sequence). There are 14 residues in the CDR3. Trimming stripped 3 bases from V and 5 bases from J, with 10 bases between. In the PCR, 60 Vbeta and 13 Jbeta primers were used. The repertoire was sequenced with immunoSEQ multiplex PCR; TCRdb's copy has only in-frame clones and lacks some. The sample holds around 120,000 clones, 75% to 85% seen once. The chain carries TRBV7-9 and TRBJ1-4; D is unresolved. The sample consisted of PBMCs. This receptor was identified in a man aged 25 to 40 in good health and CMV-seronegative. The CDR3 loop reads CASSLRQLNEKLFF. CDR3 nucleotide sequence: TGTGCCAGCAGCTTGAGGCAGCTAAATGAAAAACTGTTTTTT.